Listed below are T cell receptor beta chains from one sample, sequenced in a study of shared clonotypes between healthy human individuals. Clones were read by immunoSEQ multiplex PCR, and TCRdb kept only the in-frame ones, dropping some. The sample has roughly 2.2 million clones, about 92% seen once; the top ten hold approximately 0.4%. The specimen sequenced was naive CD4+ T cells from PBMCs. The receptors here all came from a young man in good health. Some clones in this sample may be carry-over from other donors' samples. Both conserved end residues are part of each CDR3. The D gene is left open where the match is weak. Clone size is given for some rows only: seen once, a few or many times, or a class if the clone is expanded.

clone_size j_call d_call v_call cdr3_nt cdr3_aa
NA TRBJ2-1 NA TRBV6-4 TGTGCCAGCAGTGAACAGATGGGAAGTGAGCAGTTCTTC CASSEQMGSEQFF
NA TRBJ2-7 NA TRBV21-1 TGTGCCAGCTACAGGGGAGGTAGGGACGAGCAGTACTTC CASYRGGRDEQYF
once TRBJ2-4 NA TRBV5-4 TGTGCCAGCAGCTCTAGTTTAGCCAAAAACATTCAGTACTTC CASSSSLAKNIQYF
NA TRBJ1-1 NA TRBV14 TGTGCCAGCAGCCAACGGGGGAGGACTGAAGCTTTCTTT CASSQRGRTEAFF
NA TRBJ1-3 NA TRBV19 TGTGCCAGTAGCAGGCGTGGTTCTGGAAACACCATATATTTT CASSRRGSGNTIYF
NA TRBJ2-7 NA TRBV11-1 TGTGCCAGCAGCCATTCGACAGCCCCCTACGAGCAGTACTTC CASSHSTAPYEQYF
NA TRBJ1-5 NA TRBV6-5 TGTGCCAGCAGTTTAGGGCGGTTCAATCAGCCCCAGCATTTT CASSLGRFNQPQHF
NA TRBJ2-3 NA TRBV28 TGTGCCAGCAGCCCTGTCGGGTATACGCAGTATTTT CASSPVGYTQYF
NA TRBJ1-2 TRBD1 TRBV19 TGTGCCAGTAGTGGCAGGGGGAGCTATGGCTACACCTTC CASSGRGSYGYTF
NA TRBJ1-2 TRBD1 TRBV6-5 TGTGCCAGCAGTCCCACAGGGGATTATGGCTACACCTTC CASSPTGDYGYTF
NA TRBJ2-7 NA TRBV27 TGTGCCAGCAGTTCAGGTTCCTACGAGCAGTACTTC CASSSGSYEQYF
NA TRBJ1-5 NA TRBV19 TGTGCCAGTAGTATAAGTGGGGCTACCAACTATCAGCCCCAGCATTTT CASSISGATNYQPQHF
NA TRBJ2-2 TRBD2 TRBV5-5 TGTGCCAGCAGGGCGACTAGCGGGCGGTACACCGGGGAGCTGTTTTTT CASRATSGRYTGELFF
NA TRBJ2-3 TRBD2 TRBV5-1 TGCGCCAGCAGCTTGGGGGACTACCTGAGCACAGATACGCAGTATTTT CASSLGDYLSTDTQYF
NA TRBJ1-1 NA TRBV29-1 TGCAGCGTTTTTCCTAACACTGAAGCTTTCTTT CSVFPNTEAFF
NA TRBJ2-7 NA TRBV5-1 TGCGCCAGCAGCTTGGATAGCGGCTCCTACGAGCAGTACTTC CASSLDSGSYEQYF
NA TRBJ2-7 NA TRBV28 TGTGCCAGCAGTTTATCCACAGGCTTCTACTCCTACGAGCAGTACTTC CASSLSTGFYSYEQYF
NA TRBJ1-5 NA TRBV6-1 TGTGCCAGCAGTGAAGCGACGGACGGACAGCCCCAGCATTTT CASSEATDGQPQHF
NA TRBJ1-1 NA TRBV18 TGTGCCAGCTCACCGAATGGGCGGAACACTGAAGCTTTCTTT CASSPNGRNTEAFF
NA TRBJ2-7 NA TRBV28 TGTGCCAGCATTACTTCGACAGCCCTCTCCTACGAGCAGTACTTC CASITSTALSYEQYF
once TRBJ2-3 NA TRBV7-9 TGTGCCAGCAGCTTAAGGTCCCTAGATGCAGATACGCAGTATTTT CASSLRSLDADTQYF
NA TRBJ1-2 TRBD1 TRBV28 TGTGCCAGCAGTTCCTCTTGGGACAGGGTGGCCGGCTACACCTTC CASSSSWDRVAGYTF
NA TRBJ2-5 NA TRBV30 TGTGCCTGGAGTGTGGTCAGCGGCCCTGGGGAGACCCAGTACTTC CAWSVVSGPGETQYF